This TCR beta chain was obtained from a study of blood T cells in healthy people across ages. The V and J ends lost 5 bases and 1 base, in that order; junction bases with no gene match: 3. Germline assignment: CDR1 SQVTM and CDR2 ANQGSEA. The CDR3 consists of 15 residues. This clonotype was found a few times. A sample-barcoded 5' primer and a J-beta primer mix were used in a second PCR of about 7 to 12 cycles. TCRdb fed the 5' RACE reads into MiXCR, producing one record per CDR3 protein. Here the sample spans 1.5 million to 1.8 million distinct CDR3 sequences, 35% to 45% being singletons. Sequencing was done on a sample of blood. The receptor was isolated from a woman under 30 in good health. This sequence joins TRBV29-1 and TRBJ2-2; 11 bases map to TRBD2. The CDR3 bases are TGCAGCGTTCGAACTAGCGGGAGGAACACCGGGGAGCTGTTTTTT. Protein: CSVRTSGRNTGELFF.